The clone carrying this TCR beta chain was counted ten times or more. Antigen unknown. Until they underwent thyroid surgery, no patient had received any treatment. Original methodology: CDR3 was compared across clinicopathological groups, and the resulting differences were used to build a distant-metastasis classifier for papillary thyroid cancer. TCRdb re-clonotyped the PCR reads through MiXCR. TCRdb's processing, not the authors', yielded these V and J calls. The data show about 45,000 clones, with about 4% seen just once and 9.8% held by the top ten. These data are taken from a study of metastatic and nonmetastatic thyroid tumors. Study as a whole: Comparison of repertoires was carried out across blood and tumor or nodule tissue from malignant and benign thyroid patients. Whole-study results and caveats: The reported finding was significantly higher TCR beta diversity in malignant thyroid tumors relative to benign nodules, in blood and tumor.

Deletions cut 1 base from V and 0 bases from J, with 14 bases between. The CDR3 is 17 amino acids. Germline V lookup: CDR1 MNHEY, CDR2 SMNVEV (reference sequence). This receptor was taken from a female donor with papillary thyroid cancer or a benign thyroid nodule (not recorded which). Some clones in this sample may be carry-over from other donors' samples. The gene calls are TRBV27 and TRBJ2-3, with D unresolved. The sequenced material came from blood. CDR3: CASSLFFIAVSTDTQYF. The CDR3 DNA sequence: TGTGCCAGCAGTTTATTCTTTATCGCCGTCAGCACAGATACGCAGTATTTT.